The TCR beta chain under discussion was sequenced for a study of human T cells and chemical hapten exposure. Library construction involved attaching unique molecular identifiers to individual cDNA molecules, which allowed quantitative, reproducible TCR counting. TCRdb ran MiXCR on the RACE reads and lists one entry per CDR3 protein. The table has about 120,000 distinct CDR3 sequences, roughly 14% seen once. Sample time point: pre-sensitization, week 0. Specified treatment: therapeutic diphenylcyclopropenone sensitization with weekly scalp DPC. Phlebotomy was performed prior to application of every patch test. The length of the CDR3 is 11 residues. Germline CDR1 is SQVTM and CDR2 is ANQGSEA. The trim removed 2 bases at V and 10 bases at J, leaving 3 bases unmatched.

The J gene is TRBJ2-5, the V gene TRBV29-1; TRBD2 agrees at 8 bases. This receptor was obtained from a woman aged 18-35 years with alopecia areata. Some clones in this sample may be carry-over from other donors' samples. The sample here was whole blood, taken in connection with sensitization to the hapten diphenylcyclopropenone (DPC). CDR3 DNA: TGCAGCGTTGAAACCGGGAGGGGCCAGTACTTC. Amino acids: CSVETGRGQYF.